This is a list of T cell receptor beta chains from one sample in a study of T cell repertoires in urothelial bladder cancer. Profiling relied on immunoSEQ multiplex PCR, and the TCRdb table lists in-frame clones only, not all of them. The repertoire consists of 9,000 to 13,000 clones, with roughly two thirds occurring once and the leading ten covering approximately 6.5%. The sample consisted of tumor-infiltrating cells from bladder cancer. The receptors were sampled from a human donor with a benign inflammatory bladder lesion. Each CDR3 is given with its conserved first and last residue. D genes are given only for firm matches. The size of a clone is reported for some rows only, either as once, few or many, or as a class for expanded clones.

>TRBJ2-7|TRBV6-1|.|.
TGTGCCAGCAGTGCTGTACTAGCCGAGCAGTACTTC
CASSAVLAEQYF
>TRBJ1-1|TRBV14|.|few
TGTGCCAGCAGCCAACACCTGGGGACTGAAGCTTTCTTT
CASSQHLGTEAFF
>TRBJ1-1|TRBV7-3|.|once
TGTGCCAGCAGCCTGGCGGGCCCGAGCACTGAAGCTTTCTTT
CASSLAGPSTEAFF
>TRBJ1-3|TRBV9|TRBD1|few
TGTGCCAGCAGCGATGACGGGACAGACTCTGGAAACACCATATATTTT
CASSDDGTDSGNTIYF
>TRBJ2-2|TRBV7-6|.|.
TGTGCCAGCAGCTTAGGCCAGGGCGGGGAGCTGTTTTTT
CASSLGQGGELFF
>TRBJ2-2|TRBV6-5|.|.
TGTGCCAGCATTCCCGACCTCGGAGAGGGGGAGCTGTTTTTT
CASIPDLGEGELFF
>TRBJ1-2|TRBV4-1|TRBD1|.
TGCGCCAGCAGCCAAGCCGGACAGGGCCCCTCAGTTAGCTACACCTTC
CASSQAGQGPSVSYTF
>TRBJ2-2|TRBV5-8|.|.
TGTGCCAGCAGCGAGAGAACCGGGGAGCTGTTTTTT
CASSERTGELFF
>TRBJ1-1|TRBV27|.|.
TGTGCCAGCAGTTTAGGGCCGAACACTGAAGCTTTCTTT
CASSLGPNTEAFF
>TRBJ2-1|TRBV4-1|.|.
TGCGCCAGCAGCCAAGATTTGGGCAGGGCCTATGAGCAGTTCTTC
CASSQDLGRAYEQFF
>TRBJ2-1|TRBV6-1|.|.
TGTGCCAGCAGTGAATCGATCGGGGTCTACAATGAGCAGTTCTTC
CASSESIGVYNEQFF
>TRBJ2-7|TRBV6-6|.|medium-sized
TGTGCCAGCAGTTACTCGATGTCCGCTTACGAGCAGTACTTC
CASSYSMSAYEQYF
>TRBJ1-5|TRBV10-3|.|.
TGTGCCATCATAGGAGGCAATCAGCCCCAGCATTTT
CAIIGGNQPQHF
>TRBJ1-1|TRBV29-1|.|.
TGCAGCGTTGAGGGGGGGTTAAACACTGAAGCTTTCTTT
CSVEGGLNTEAFF
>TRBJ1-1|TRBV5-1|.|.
TGCGCCAGCAGCTTTACCCCCTCGGAGGCTGAAGCTTTCTTT
CASSFTPSEAEAFF
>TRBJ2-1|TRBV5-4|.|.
TGTGCCAGCAGCTTGGTGGGCCCTGGCCCTAATGAGCAGTTCTTC
CASSLVGPGPNEQFF
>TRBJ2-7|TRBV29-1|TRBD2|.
TGCAGCGTTGAAGATACGGGGGGAAACTCCTACGAGCAGTACTTC
CSVEDTGGNSYEQYF
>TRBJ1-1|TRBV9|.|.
TGTGCCAGCAGCCCCGGACATCTCGGAGCTTTCTTT
CASSPGHLGAFF
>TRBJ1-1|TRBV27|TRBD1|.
TGTGCCAGCAGCCTTACAGGGGGCCGGGGGATCGGCACTGAAGCTTTCTTT
CASSLTGGRGIGTEAFF
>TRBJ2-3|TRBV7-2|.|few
TGTGCCAGCAGCTTAGTAGGTTCTCGGGGGCTAGTGGGGGTTACGCAGTATTTT
CASSLVGSRGLVGVTQYF
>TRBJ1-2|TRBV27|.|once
TGTGCCAGCAGTTTGCGGGGACCAAACTATGGCTACACCTTC
CASSLRGPNYGYTF
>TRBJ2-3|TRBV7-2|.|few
TGTGCCAGCAGCTCTTCCTGGGGCGACGCGTGGGCGCAGTATTTT
CASSSSWGDAWAQYF
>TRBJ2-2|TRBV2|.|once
TGTGCCAGCAGCCTACAACGGGCCGGGAACACCGGGGAGCTGTTTTTT
CASSLQRAGNTGELFF
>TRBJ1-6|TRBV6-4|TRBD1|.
TGTGCCAGCAGGACAGGGGGCGCGGGTTCACCCCTCCACTTT
CASRTGGAGSPLHF
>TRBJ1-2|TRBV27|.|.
TGTGCCAGCAGTTTGTCTCTCACTAAGGGGAAATATGGCTACACCTTC
CASSLSLTKGKYGYTF
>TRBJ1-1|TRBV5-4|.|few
TGTGCCAGCAGCTTGGCTGTGGGGAACACTGAAGCTTTCTTT
CASSLAVGNTEAFF
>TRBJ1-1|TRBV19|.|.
TGTGCCAGTAAACCACCCGAAGGTGAGTGGAACACTGAAGCTTTCTTT
CASKPPEGEWNTEAFF
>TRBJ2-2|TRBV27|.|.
TGCGCCAGCACCGGGGGCGGGGAGCTGTTTTTT
CASTGGGELFF